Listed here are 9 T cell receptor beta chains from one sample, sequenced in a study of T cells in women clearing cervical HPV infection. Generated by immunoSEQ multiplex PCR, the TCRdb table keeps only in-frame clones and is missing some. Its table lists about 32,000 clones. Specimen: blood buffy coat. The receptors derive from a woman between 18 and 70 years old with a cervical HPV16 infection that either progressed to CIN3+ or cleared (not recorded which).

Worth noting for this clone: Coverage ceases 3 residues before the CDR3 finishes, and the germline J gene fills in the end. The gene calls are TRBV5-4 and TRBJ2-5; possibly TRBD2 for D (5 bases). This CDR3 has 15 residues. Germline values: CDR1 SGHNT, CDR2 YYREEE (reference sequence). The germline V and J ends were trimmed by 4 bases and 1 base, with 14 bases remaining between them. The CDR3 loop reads CASSPDLAGQETQYF. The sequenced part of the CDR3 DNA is TGTGCCAGCAGCCCGGATTTGGCGGGCCAAGAGACC.

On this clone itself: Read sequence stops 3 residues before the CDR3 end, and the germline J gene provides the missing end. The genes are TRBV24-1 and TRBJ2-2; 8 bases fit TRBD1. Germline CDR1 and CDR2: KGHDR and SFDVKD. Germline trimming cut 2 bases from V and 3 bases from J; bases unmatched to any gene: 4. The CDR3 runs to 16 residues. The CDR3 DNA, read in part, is TGTGCCACCAGTGATTCTGACAGGGGATACACCGGGGAG. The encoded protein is CATSDSDRGYTGE. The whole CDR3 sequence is CATSDSDRGYTGELFF.

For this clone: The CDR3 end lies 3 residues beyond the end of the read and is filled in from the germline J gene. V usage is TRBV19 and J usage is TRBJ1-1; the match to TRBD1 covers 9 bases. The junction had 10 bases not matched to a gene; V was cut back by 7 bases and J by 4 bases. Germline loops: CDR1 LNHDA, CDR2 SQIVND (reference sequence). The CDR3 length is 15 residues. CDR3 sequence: CASNLIGTGSTEAFF. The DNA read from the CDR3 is TGTGCCAGTAACCTTATCGGGACAGGGAGCACTGAA.

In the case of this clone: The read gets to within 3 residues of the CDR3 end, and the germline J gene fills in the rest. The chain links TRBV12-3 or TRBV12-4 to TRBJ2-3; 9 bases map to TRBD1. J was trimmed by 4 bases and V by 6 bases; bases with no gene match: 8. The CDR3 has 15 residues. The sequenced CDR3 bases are TGTGCCAGCAGCGACGGACAGGGGCGCGCAGATACG. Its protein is CASSDGQGRADT. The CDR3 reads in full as CASSDGQGRADTQYF.

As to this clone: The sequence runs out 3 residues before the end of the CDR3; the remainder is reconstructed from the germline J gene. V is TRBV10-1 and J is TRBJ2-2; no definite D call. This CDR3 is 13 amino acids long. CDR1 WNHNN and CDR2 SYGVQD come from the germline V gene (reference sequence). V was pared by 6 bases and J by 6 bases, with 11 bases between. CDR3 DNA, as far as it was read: TGCGCCAGCAGAGCCGCTCAGGCCGGGGAG. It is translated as CASRAAQAGE. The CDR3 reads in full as CASRAAQAGELFF.

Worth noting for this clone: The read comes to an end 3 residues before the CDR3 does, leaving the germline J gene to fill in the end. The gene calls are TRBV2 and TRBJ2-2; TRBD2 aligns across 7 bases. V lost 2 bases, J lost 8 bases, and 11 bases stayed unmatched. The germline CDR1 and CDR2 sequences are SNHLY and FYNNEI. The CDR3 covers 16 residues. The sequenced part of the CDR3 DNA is TGTGCCAGCAGTGAAACCAGCGGGGACCTCCTGGGGGAG. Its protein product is CASSETSGDLLGE. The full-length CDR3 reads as CASSETSGDLLGELFF.

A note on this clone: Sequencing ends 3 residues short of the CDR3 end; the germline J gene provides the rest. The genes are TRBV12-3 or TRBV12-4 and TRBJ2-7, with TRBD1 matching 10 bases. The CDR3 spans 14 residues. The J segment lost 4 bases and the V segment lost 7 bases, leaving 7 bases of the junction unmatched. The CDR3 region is CASNSPGQGYEQYF. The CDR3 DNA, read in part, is TGTGCCAGCAACTCCCCGGGACAGGGGTACGAG.

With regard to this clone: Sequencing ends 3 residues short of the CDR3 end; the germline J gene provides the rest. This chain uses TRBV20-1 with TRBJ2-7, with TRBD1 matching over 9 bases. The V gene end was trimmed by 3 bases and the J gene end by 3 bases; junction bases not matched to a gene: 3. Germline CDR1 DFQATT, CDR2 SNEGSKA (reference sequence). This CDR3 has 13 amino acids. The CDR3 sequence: CSASRDRVYEQYF. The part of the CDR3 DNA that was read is TGCAGTGCTAGTCGGGACAGGGTCTACGAG.

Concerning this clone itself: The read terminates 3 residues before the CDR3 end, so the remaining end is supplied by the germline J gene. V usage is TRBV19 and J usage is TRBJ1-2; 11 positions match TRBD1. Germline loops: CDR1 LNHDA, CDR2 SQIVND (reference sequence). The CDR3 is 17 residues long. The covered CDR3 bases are TGTGCCAGTAATTCCCACCCGCGGACAGGGGGCAGAGGCGGC. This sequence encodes CASNSHPRTGGRGG. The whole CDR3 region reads CASNSHPRTGGRGGYTF.